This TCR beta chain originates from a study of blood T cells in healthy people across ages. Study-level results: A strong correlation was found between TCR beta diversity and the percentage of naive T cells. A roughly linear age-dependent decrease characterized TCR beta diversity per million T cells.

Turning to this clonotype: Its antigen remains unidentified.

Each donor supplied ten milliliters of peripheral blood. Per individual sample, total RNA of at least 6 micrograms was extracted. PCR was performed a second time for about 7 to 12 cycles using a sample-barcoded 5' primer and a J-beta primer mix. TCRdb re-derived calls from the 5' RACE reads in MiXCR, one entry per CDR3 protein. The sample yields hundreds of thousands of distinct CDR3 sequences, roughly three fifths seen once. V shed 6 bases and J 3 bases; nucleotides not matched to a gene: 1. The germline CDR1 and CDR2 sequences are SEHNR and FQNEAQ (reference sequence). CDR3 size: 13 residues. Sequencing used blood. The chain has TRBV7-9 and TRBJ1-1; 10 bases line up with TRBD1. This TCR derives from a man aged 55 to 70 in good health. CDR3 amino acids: CASRGQGYTEAFF. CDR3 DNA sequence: TGTGCCAGCAGGGGACAGGGGTACACTGAAGCTTTCTTT.